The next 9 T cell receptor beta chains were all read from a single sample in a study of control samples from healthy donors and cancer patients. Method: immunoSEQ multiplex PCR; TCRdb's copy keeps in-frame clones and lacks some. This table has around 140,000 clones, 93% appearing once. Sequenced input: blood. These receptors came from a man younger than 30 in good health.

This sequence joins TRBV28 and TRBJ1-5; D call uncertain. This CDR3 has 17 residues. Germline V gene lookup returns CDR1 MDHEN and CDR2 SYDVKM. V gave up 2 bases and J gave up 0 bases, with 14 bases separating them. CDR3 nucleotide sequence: TGTGCCAGCAGTTTAGGGCTGTCGGGTCTTAGCAATCAGCCCCAGCATTTT. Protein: CASSLGLSGLSNQPQHF. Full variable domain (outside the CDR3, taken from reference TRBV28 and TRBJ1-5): DVKVTQSSRYLVKRTGEKVFLECVQDMDHENMFWYRQDPGLGLRLIYFSYDVKMKEKGDIPEGYSVSREKKERFSLILESASTNQTSMYLCASSLGLSGLSNQPQHFGDGTRLSIL.

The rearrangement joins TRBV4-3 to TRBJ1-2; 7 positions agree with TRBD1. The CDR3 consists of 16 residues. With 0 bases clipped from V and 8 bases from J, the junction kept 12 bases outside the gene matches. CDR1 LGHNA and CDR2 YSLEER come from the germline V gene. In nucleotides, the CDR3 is TGCGCCAGCAGCCAAGATATAACAGGGGTTTCGGCGGGCTACACCTTC. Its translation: CASSQDITGVSAGYTF.

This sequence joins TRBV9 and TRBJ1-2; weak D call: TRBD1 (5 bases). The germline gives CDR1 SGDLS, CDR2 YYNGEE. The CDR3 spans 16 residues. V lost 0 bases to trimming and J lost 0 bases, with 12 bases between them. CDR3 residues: CASSVGLRGTNYGYTF. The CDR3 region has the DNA TGTGCCAGCAGCGTAGGCTTGAGGGGCACTAACTATGGCTACACCTTC.

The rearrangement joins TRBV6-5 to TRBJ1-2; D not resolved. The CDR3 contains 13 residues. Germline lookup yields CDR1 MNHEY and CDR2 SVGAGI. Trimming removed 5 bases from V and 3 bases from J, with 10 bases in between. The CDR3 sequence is CASSMMKYYGYTF. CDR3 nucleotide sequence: TGTGCCAGCAGTATGATGAAATACTATGGCTACACCTTC.

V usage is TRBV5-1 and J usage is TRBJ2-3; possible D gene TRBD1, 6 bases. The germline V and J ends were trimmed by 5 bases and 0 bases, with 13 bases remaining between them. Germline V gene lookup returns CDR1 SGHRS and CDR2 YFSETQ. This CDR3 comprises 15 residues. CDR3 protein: CASSYLTGSTDTQYF. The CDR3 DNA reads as TGCGCCAGCAGTTATTTGACAGGTAGCACAGATACGCAGTATTTT.

The CDR3 here is CASSQDKDSYEQYF. CDR3 nucleotide sequence: TGCGCCAGCAGCCAAGATAAGGACAGCTACGAGCAGTACTTC. V usage is TRBV4-3 and J usage is TRBJ2-7, with a weak D call TRBD1 (6 bases). CDR1 and CDR2 (germline): LGHNA, YSLEER. The CDR3 has 14 residues. V gave up 0 bases and J gave up 3 bases, with 9 bases separating them.

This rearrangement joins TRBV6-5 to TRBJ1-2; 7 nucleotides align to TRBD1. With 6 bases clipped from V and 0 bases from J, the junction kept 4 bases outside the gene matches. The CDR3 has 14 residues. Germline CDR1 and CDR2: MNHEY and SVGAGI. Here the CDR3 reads CASRTGQANYGYTF. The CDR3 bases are TGTGCCAGCAGAACCGGACAGGCTAACTATGGCTACACCTTC.

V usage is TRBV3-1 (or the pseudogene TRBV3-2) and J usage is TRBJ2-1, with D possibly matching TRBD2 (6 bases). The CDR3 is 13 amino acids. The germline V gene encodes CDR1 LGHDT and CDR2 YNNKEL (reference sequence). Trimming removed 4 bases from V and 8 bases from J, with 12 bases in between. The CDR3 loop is CASSLRLEDEQFF. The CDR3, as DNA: TGTGCCAGCAGCCTGCGACTAGAGGATGAGCAGTTCTTC.

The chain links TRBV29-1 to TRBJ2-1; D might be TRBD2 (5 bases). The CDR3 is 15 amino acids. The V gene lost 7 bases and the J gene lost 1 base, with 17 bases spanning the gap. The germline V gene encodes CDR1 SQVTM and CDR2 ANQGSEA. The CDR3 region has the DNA TGCAGCGCCGTCGTACCGGGATCTTCCTACAATGAGCAGTTCTTC. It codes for CSAVVPGSSYNEQFF.